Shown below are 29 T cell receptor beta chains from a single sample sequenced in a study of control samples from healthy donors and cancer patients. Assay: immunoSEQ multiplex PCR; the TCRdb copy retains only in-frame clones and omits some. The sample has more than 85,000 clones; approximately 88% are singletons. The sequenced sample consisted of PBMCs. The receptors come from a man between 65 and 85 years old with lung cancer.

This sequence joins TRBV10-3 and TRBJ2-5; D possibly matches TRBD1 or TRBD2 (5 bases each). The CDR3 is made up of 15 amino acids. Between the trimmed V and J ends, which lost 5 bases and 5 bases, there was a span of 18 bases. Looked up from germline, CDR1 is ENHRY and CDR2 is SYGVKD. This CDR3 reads CAISPGPPLGETQYF. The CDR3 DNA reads TGTGCCATCAGTCCGGGACCCCCTTTGGGCGAGACCCAGTACTTC.

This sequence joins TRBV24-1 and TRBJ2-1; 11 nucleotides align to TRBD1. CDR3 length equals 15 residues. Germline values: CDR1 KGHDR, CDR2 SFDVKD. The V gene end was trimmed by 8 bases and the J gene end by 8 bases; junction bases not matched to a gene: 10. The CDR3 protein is CATNKPGQGVDEQFF. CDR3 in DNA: TGTGCCACCAACAAACCGGGACAGGGGGTCGATGAGCAGTTCTTC.

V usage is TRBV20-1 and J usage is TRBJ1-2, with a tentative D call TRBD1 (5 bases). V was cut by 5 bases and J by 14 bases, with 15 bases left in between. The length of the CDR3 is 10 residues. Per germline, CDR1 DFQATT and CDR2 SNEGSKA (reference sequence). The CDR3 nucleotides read TGCAGTGCTCGGGACCTCATATTTACCTTC. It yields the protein CSARDLIFTF.

This CDR3 reads CASSYLGYNEQFF. The CDR3 DNA reads TGTGCCAGCAGCTACCTTGGGTACAATGAGCAGTTCTTC. The rearrangement joins TRBV11-2 to TRBJ2-1; D unresolved. Germline CDR1 reads SGHAT; CDR2 reads FQNNGV. The CDR3 covers 13 residues. Deletions cut 4 bases from V and 4 bases from J, with 8 bases between.

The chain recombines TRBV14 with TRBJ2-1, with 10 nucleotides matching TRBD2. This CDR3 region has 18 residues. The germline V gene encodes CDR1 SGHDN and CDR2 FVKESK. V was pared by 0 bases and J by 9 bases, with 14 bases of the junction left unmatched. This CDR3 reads CASSQDRAGGLYFPEQFF. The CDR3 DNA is TGTGCCAGCAGCCAAGATAGAGCGGGGGGGCTTTATTTCCCTGAGCAGTTCTTC.

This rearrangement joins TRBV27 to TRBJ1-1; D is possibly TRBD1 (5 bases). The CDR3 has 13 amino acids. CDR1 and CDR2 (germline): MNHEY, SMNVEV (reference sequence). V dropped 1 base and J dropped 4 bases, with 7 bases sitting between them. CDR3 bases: TGTGCCAGCAGTTTATACGGGGGCACTGAAGCTTTCTTT. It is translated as CASSLYGGTEAFF.

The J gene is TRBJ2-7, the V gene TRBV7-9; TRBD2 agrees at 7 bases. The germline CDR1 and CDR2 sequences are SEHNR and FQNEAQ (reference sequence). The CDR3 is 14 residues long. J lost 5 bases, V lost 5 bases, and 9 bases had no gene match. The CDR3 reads CASSPDGGIDEQYF. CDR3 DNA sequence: TGTGCCAGCAGCCCGGACGGGGGGATTGACGAGCAGTACTTC.

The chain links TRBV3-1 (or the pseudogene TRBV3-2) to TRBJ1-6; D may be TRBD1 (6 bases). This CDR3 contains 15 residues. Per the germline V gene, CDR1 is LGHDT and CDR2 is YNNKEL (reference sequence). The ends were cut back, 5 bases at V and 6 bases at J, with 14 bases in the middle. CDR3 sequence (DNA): TGTGCCAGCAGCAGGGGGGGCATTAGTAATTCACCCCTCCACTTT. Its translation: CASSRGGISNSPLHF.

CDR3 region: CASSFGQGGTTEAFF. The CDR3 coding sequence is TGTGCCAGCAGCTTCGGACAGGGGGGTACCACTGAAGCTTTCTTT. The V call is TRBV7-6, the J call TRBJ1-1; TRBD1 agrees at 10 bases. Germline CDR1 SGHVS, CDR2 FNYEAQ. The CDR3 consists of 15 residues. Trimming took 3 bases from V and 4 from J; bases not matched to a gene: 5.

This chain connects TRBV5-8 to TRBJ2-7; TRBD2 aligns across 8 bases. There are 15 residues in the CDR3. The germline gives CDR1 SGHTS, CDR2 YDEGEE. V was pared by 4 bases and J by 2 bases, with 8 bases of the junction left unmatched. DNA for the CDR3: TGTGCCAGCAGCCTCGAGCGGGGGAAAGCCTACGAGCAGTACTTC. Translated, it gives CASSLERGKAYEQYF. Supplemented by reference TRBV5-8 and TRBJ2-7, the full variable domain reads EAGVTQSPTHLIKTRGQQATLRCSPISGHTSVYWYQQALGLGLQFLLWYDEGEERNRGNFPPRFSGRQFPNYSSELNVNALELEDSALYLCASSLERGKAYEQYFGPGTRLTVT.

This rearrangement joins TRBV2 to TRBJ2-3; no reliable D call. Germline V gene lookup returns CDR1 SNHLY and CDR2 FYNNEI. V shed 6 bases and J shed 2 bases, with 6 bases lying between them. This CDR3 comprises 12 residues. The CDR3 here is CASRLNTDTQYF. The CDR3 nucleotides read TGTGCCAGCAGGTTGAACACAGATACGCAGTATTTT.

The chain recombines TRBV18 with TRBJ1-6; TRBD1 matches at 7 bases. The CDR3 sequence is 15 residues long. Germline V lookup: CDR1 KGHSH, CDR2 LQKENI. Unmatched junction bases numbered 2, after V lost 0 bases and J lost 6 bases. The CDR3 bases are TGTGCCAGCTCACCACCGGCAGGGGGTAATTCACCCCTCCACTTT. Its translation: CASSPPAGGNSPLHF.

The CDR3 spells CASSIKQAGSYNSPLHF. CDR3 nucleotide sequence: TGTGCCAGTAGTATTAAACAGGCGGGCTCCTATAATTCACCCCTCCACTTT. V and J are TRBV19 and TRBJ1-6, with D possibly matching TRBD1 (5 bases). The germline V and J ends were trimmed by 3 bases and 0 bases, with 12 bases remaining between them. The CDR3 loop spans 17 amino acids. The V gene's germline CDR1 is LNHDA and CDR2 SQIVND (reference sequence).

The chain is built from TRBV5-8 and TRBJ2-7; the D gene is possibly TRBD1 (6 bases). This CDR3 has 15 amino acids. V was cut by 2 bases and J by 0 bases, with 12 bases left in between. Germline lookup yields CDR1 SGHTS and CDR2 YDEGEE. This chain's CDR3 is CASSFNGRGSYEQYF. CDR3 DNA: TGTGCCAGCAGCTTTAACGGCAGGGGCTCCTACGAGCAGTACTTC.

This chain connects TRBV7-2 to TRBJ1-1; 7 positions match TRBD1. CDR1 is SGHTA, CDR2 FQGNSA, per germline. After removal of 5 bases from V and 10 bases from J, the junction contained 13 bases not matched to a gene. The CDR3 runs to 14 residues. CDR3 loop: CASSKGQRPPAAFF. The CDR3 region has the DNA TGTGCCAGCAGCAAGGGACAGAGGCCACCAGCAGCTTTCTTT. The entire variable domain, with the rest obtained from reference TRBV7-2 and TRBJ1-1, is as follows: GAGVSQSPSNKVTEKGKDVELRCDPISGHTALYWYRQSLGQGLEFLIYFQGNSAPDKSGLPSDRFSAERTGGSVSTLTIQRTQQEDSAVYLCASSKGQRPPAAFFGQGTRLTVV.

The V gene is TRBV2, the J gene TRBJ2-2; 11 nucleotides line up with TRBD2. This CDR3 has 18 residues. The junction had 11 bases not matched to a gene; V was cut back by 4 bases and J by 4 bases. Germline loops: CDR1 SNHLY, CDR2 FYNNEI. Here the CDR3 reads CASSVLAGGQSSTGELFF. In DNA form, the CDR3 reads TGTGCCAGCAGTGTATTAGCGGGGGGGCAATCGAGCACCGGGGAGCTGTTTTTT.

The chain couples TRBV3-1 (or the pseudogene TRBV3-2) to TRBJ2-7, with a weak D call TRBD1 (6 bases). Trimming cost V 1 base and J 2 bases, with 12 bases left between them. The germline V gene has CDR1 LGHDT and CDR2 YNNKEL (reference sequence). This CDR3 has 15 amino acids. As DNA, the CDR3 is TGTGCCAGCAGCCAAGGACGGGCAGGGGCCTACGAGCAGTACTTC. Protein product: CASSQGRAGAYEQYF.

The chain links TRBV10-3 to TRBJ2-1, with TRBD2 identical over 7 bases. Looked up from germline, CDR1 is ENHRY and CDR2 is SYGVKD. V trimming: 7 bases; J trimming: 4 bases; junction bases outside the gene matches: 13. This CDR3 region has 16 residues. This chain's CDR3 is CAIKGPTGGLYNEQFF. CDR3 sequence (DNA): TGTGCCATCAAGGGACCCACGGGGGGACTGTACAATGAGCAGTTCTTC.

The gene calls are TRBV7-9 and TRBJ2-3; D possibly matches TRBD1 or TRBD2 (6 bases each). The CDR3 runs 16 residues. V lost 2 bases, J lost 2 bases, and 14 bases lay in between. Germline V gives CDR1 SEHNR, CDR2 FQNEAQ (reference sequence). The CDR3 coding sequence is TGTGCCAGCAGCTTATGGGGGGCAGGACACACAGATACGCAGTATTTT. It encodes CASSLWGAGHTDTQYF.

The CDR3 sequence is CASSPDRGLYGYTF. The CDR3 region has the DNA TGTGCCAGCAGTCCCGACAGGGGGCTCTATGGCTACACCTTC. V is TRBV27 and J is TRBJ1-2; 10 positions match TRBD1. V shed 5 bases, J shed 4 bases, and the junction held 4 bases outside the gene matches. The CDR3 length is 14 residues. Germline lookup yields CDR1 MNHEY and CDR2 SMNVEV (reference sequence).

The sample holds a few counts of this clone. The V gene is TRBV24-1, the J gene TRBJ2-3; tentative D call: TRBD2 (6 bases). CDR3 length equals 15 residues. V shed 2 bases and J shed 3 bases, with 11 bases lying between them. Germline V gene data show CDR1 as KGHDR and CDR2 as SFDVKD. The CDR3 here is CATSDWREPTDTQYF. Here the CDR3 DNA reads TGTGCCACCAGTGATTGGAGGGAACCGACAGATACGCAGTATTTT.

CDR3 sequence: CASSLRQRTDTQYF. CDR3 nucleotides: TGTGCCAGCAGCCTCAGACAGCGCACAGATACGCAGTATTTT. The rearrangement uses TRBV5-6 and TRBJ2-3; D possibly corresponds to TRBD1 (5 bases). V was clipped by 4 bases and J by 1 base, with 10 bases between them. The length of the CDR3 is 14 residues. In germline, CDR1 is SGHDT, CDR2 YYEEEE. The whole variable domain, filled in from reference TRBV5-6 and TRBJ2-3, reads DAGVTQSPTHLIKTRGQQVTLRCSPKSGHDTVSWYQQALGQGPQFIFQYYEEEERQRGNFPDRFSGHQFPNYSSELNVNALLLGDSALYLCASSLRQRTDTQYFGPGTRLTVL.

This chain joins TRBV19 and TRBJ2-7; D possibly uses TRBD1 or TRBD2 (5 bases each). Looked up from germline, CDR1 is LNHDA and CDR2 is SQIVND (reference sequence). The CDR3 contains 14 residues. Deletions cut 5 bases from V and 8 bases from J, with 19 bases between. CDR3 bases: TGTGCCAGTAGTGCTAATTCGGGGCCTAAAAAGCAGTACTTC. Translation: CASSANSGPKKQYF.

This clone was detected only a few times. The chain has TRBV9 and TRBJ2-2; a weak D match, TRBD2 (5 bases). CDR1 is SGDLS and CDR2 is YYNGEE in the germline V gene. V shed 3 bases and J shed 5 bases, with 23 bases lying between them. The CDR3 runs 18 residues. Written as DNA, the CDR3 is TGTGCCAGCAGCGGGGCCCATCCCCCAGCACGCGGGACCGGGGAGCTGTTTTTT. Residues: CASSGAHPPARGTGELFF.

The CDR3 DNA follows: TGCAGTGCCGAAGGGGATCAGCCCCAGCATTTT. Its protein is CSAEGDQPQHF. The chain employs TRBV20-1 and TRBJ1-5; tentative D call: TRBD1 (5 bases). V dropped 6 bases and J dropped 5 bases, with 8 bases sitting between them. CDR1 is DFQATT, CDR2 SNEGSKA, per germline (reference sequence). This CDR3 is 11 amino acids long.

The CDR3 DNA follows: TGCGCCAGCAGCTTGTTACCGGACTACCCCGCTGAGCAGTTCTTC. Encoded protein: CASSLLPDYPAEQFF. The rearrangement uses TRBV5-1 and TRBJ2-1, with a tentative D call TRBD2 (6 bases). This CDR3 has 15 amino acids. Germline V gene lookup returns CDR1 SGHRS and CDR2 YFSETQ. V was shortened by 1 base and J by 9 bases, with 17 bases between the two germline ends. The full variable domain, completed using reference TRBV5-1 and TRBJ2-1, is KAGVTQTPRYLIKTRGQQVTLSCSPISGHRSVSWYQQTPGQGLQFLFEYFSETQRNKGNFPGRFSGRQFSNSRSEMNVSTLELGDSALYLCASSLLPDYPAEQFFGPGTRLTVL.

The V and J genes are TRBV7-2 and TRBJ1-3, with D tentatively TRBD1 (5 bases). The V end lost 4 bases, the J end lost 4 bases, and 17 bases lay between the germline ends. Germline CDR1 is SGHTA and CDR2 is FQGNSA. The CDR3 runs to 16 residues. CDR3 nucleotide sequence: TGTGCCAGCAGCTCGGGACCATTTATGACGGGAAACACCATATATTTT. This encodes CASSSGPFMTGNTIYF.

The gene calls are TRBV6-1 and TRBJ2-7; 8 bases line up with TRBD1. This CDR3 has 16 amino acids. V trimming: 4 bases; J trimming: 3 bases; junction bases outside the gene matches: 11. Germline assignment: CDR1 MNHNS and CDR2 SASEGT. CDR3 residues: CASSVLAGTGNYEQYF. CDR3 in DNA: TGTGCCAGCAGTGTCTTAGCCGGGACAGGAAACTACGAGCAGTACTTC.

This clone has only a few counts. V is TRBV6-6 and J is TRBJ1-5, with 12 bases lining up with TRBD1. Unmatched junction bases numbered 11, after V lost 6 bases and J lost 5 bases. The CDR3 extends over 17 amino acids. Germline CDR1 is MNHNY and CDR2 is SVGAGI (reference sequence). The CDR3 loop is CASSRSPGTGGYQPQHF. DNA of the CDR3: TGTGCCAGCAGCCGATCTCCCGGGACAGGGGGCTATCAGCCCCAGCATTTT.